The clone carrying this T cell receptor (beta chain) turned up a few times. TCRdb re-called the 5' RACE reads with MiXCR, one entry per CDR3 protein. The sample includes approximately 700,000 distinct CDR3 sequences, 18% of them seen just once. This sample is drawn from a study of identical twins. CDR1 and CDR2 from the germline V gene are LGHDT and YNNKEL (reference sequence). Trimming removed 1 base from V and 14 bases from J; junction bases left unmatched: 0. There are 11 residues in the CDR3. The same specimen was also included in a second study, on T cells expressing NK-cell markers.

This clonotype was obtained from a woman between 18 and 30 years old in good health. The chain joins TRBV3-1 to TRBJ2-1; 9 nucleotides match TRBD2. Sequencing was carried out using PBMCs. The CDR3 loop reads CASSQGTSEFF. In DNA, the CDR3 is TGTGCCAGCAGCCAAGGGACTAGCGAGTTCTTC.